This T cell receptor (beta chain) was identified during a study of cytomegalovirus exposure and HLA in healthy donors. A multiplex PCR was run with 60 Vbeta primers and 13 Jbeta primers. Here immunoSEQ multiplex PCR was the method, and the copy in TCRdb shows in-frame clones only, minus some. The sample table sets out more than 40,000 clones. The sequencing input was PBMCs. This receptor was obtained from a male donor in good health and CMV-seronegative.

The CDR3 spells CASSWAGGNNEQFF. Here the CDR3 DNA reads TGTGCCAGCAGTTGGGCGGGGGGCAACAATGAGCAGTTCTTC. This chain uses TRBV6-5 with TRBJ2-1, with TRBD2 matching 8 bases. Germline V gives CDR1 MNHEY, CDR2 SVGAGI. With 4 bases clipped from V and 5 bases from J, the junction kept 4 bases outside the gene matches. This CDR3 comprises 14 residues.